The clone carrying this TCR beta chain has only a few counts. The antigen is undetermined. The source of the sample is a study of vaccination and CD4 T cells after COVID-19. At the level of the study: Nasal swab PCR detected SARS-CoV-2 in convalescent patients, who comprised under ten mild cases and one severe case. Sampling that followed vaccination took place a median approximately 76 days after dose two, within a range of 14 to 241. Investigators stimulated cells with overlapping spike peptides drawn from SARS-CoV-2, HCoV-NL63, HCoV-OC43 and HCoV-229E.

The Oncomine TCR Beta short-read assay generated sequence data from the DNA of cultured CD4+ T cells. One entry per CDR3 protein results from TCRdb running MiXCR on the PCR reads. The table shows more than 15,000 distinct CDR3 sequences, with around 30% occurring only once. The germline CDR1 and CDR2 sequences are MNHNS and SASEGT. V was pared by 9 bases and J by 9 bases, with 18 bases between. The CDR3 contains 13 residues. Treatment in this sample: approximately nine-day PBMC culture with coronavirus spike peptide pools or control peptides (ViraFEST assay). On days 3 and 7, half the medium was swapped for fresh IL-2-containing medium.

The sequenced sample consisted of cultured CD4+ T cells from blood. The TCR was taken from a human donor with COVID-19. V and J are TRBV6-1 and TRBJ2-4, with D perhaps matching TRBD1 (6 bases). The CDR3 DNA follows: TGTGCCAGTTTCACAAACAGGGATTCCATTCAGTACTTC. It translates to CASFTNRDSIQYF.